The clone carrying this TCR beta chain was detected a few times. Its matching antigen is unknown. The data belong to a study of shared clonotypes between healthy human individuals. The overall study: The composition of the donors was a couple of women and a few men aged 18 to 49. Study-level results: Among donors, clonotype sharing was expected to be affected by sequencing depth.

The CDR3 runs to 15 residues. Looked up from germline, CDR1 is LNHDA and CDR2 is SQIVND (reference sequence). The junction had 6 bases not matched to a gene; V was cut back by 4 bases and J by 1 base. Authors' data handling: Filtering was not the same, since immunoSEQ gave junction-only sequences without quality scores. Repertoires were generated with immunoSEQ multiplex PCR, while TCRdb's copy carries only in-frame clones and drops some. From that table come the V and J calls and clone size; the DNA was used to work out D and trimming. Of some 2.1 million clones detected, 90% to 95% appear once; the ten largest clones hold 0.1% to 0.15%.

The TCR sequence derives from a man younger than 35 in good health. Source material: naive CD4+ T cells sorted from blood. Subset: CD45RA+ positively selected. This chain connects TRBV19 to TRBJ1-1; 7 bases are shared with TRBD1. The CDR3 region has the DNA TGTGCCAGTAGTACACGGACAGGCGAGAACACTGAAGCTTTCTTT. Translating it yields CASSTRTGENTEAFF.